This TCR beta chain was recovered during a study of blood T cell repertoires in COVID-19. Individuals aged about 18 to 95 years were recruited from around 22 US areas. The CDR3 length is 14 residues. V lost 9 bases, J lost 3 bases, and 8 bases stayed unmatched. Germline CDR1 is MNHEY and CDR2 is SMNVEV (reference sequence). Repertoires were generated with immunoSEQ multiplex PCR, while TCRdb's copy carries only in-frame clones and drops some. Of fewer than 300,000 clones listed, around 80% are singletons. The rearrangement links TRBV27 to TRBJ2-1, with TRBD1 matching 7 bases. Sample: PBMCs or T cells enriched from blood (not recorded which). This TCR was recovered from a man between 35 and 55 years old who had been exposed to COVID-19. In DNA, the CDR3 is TGTGCCAGTGGGGGACAGCTCTACTACAATGAGCAGTTCTTC. Protein product: CASGGQLYYNEQFF.